This T cell receptor (beta chain) is drawn from a study of early T cells in non-severe SARS-CoV-2 infection. The CDR3 consists of 15 residues. The germline CDR1 and CDR2 sequences are SGHTA and FQGNSA. With 4 bases removed from V and 1 base from J, the gap between germline ends came to 12 bases. Only a few counts were recorded for this clonotype. Using its own MiXCR run on the 5' RACE reads, TCRdb lists one record per CDR3 protein. Counted here are 35,000 to 45,000 distinct CDR3 sequences, about 5.9% occurring once; the ten biggest clones make up approximately 7.5%. The clonotype was recovered from an adult who was a healthcare worker with PCR-confirmed SARS-CoV-2 infection or an uninfected control (not recorded which). This sequence joins TRBV7-2 and TRBJ2-3; the D is unclear. Material: whole blood, obtained at baseline. The CDR3 is CASSSKGLGTDTQYF. The DNA for the CDR3 is TGTGCCAGCAGCTCAAAAGGCCTTGGCACAGATACGCAGTATTTT.